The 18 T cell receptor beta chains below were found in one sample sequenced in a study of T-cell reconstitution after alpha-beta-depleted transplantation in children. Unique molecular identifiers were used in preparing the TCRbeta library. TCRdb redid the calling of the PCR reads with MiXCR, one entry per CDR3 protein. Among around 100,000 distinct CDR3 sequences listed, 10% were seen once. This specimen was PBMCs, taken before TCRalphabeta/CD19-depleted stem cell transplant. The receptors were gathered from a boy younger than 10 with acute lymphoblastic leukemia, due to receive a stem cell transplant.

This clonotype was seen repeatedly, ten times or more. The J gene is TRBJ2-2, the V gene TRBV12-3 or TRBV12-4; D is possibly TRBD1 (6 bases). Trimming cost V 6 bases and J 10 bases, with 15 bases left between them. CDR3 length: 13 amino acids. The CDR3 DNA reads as TGTGCCAGCAGCACAGGGACCCTGGTGGAGCTGTTTTTT. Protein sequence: CASSTGTLVELFF.

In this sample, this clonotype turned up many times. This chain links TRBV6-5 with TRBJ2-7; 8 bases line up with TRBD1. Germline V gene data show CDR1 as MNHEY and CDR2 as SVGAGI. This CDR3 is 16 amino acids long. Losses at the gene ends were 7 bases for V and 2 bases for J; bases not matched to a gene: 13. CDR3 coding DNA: TGTGCCAGCATCAGTCCGGTAGGGACAGGCGCCTACGAGCAGTACTTC. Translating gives CASISPVGTGAYEQYF.

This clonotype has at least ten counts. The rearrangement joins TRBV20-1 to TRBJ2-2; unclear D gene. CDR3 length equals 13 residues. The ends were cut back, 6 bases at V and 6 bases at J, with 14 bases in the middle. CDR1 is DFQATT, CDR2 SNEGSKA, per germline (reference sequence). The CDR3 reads CSALRITPGELFF. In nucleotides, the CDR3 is TGCAGTGCCCTCCGGATCACCCCCGGGGAGCTGTTTTTT.

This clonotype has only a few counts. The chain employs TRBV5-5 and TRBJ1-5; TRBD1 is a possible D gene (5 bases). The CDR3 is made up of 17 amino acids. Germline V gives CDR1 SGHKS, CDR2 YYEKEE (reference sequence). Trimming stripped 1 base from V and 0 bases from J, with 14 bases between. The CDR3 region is CASSLTGLLTSNQPQHF. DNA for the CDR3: TGTGCCAGCAGCTTGACGGGACTCCTGACTAGCAATCAGCCCCAGCATTTT.

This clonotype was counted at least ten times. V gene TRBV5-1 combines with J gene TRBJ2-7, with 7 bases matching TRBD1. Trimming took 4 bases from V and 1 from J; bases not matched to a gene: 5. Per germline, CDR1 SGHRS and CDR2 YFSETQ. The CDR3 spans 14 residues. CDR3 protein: CASSPDRRSYEQYF. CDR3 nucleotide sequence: TGCGCCAGCAGCCCGGACAGGAGGTCCTACGAGCAGTACTTC.

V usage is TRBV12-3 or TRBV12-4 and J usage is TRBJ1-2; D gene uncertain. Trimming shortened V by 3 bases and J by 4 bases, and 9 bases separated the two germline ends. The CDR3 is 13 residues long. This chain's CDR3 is CASSLRLVYGYTF. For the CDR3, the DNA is TGTGCCAGCAGTTTGCGTCTTGTCTATGGCTACACCTTC.

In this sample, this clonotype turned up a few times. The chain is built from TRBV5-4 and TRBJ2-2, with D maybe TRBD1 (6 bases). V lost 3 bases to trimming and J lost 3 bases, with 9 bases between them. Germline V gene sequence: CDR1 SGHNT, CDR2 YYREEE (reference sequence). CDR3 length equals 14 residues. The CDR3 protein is CASSWRQDTGELFF. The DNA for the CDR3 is TGTGCCAGCAGCTGGAGACAGGACACCGGGGAGCTGTTTTTT.

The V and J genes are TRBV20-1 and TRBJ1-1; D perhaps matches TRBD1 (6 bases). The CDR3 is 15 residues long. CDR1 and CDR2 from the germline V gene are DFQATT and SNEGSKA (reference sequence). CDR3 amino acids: CSGGGGATGNTEAFF. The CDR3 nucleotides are TGCAGCGGCGGTGGGGGAGCGACAGGGAACACTGAAGCTTTCTTT.

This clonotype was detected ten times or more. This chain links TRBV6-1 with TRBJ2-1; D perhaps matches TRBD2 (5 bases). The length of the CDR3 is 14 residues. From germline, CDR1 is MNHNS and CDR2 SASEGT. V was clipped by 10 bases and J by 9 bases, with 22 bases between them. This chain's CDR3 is CATKISENVGEQFF. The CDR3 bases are TGTGCCACCAAAATTAGCGAAAACGTGGGTGAGCAGTTCTTC.

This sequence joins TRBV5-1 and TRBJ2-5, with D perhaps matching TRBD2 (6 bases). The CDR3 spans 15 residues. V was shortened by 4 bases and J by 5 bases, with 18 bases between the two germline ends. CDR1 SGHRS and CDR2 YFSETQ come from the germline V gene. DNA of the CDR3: TGCGCCAGCAGCCAGATAGGAGGGTCCTTGGAGACCCAGTACTTC. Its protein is CASSQIGGSLETQYF. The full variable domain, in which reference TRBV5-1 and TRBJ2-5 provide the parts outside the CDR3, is KAGVTQTPRYLIKTRGQQVTLSCSPISGHRSVSWYQQTPGQGLQFLFEYFSETQRNKGNFPGRFSGRQFSNSRSEMNVSTLELGDSALYLCASSQIGGSLETQYFGPGTRLLVL.

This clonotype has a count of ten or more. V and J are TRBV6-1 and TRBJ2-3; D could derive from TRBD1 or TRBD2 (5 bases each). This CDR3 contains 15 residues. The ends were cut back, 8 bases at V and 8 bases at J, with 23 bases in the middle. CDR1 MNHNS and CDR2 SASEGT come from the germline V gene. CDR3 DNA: TGTGCCAGCGGCTATTCCGGGACCACGGCCAGTACGCAGTATTTT. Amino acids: CASGYSGTTASTQYF.

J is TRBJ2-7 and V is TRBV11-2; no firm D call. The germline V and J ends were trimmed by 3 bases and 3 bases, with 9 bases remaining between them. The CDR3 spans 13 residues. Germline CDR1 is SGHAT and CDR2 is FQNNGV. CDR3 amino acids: CASSFSGHYEQYF. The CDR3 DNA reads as TGTGCCAGCAGCTTTTCGGGTCACTACGAGCAGTACTTC.

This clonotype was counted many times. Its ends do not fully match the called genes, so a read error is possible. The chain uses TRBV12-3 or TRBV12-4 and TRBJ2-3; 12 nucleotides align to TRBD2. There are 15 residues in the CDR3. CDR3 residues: CASSLAGGLLDTQYF. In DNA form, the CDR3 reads TGTGCCAGCAGTCTAGCGGGAGGGCTTCTGGATACGCAGTATTTT.

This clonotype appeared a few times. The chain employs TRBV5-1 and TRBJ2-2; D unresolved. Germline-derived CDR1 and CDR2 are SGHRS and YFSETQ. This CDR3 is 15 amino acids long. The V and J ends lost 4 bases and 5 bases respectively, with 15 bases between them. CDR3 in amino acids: CASSPGPMGTGELFF. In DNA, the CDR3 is TGCGCCAGCAGCCCTGGCCCCATGGGGACCGGGGAGCTGTTTTTT.

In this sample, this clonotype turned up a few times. The CDR3 nucleotides are TGTGCCAGCCTAAACCGGGGTAATGAGCAGTTCTTC. This translates into CASLNRGNEQFF. The chain couples TRBV7-9 to TRBJ2-1; a possible D gene is TRBD2 (5 bases). CDR1 SEHNR and CDR2 FQNEAQ come from the germline V gene (reference sequence). The CDR3 totals 12 residues. Deletions cut 8 bases from V and 7 bases from J, with 12 bases between.

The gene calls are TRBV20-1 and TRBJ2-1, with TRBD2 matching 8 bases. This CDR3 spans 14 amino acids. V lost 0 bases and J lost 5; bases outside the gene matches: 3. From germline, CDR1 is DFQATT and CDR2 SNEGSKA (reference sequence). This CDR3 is CSARDLAGNNEQFF. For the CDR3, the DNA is TGCAGTGCTAGAGATCTAGCGGGTAACAATGAGCAGTTCTTC.

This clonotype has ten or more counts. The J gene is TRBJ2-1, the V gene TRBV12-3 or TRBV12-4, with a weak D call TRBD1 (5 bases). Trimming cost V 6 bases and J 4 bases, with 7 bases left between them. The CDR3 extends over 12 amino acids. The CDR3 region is CASRKGYNEQFF. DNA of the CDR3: TGTGCCAGCAGAAAGGGGTACAATGAGCAGTTCTTC.

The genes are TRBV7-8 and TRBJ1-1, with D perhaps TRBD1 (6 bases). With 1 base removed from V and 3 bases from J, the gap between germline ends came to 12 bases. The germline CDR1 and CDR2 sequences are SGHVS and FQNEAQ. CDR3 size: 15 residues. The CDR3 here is CASSLDQGRDTEAFF. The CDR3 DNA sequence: TGTGCCAGCAGCTTAGACCAGGGGCGAGACACTGAAGCTTTCTTT.